Below, 2 T cell receptor beta chains from the same sample are listed, as sequenced in a study of type 1 regulatory T cells. Using its own MiXCR run on the reads, TCRdb lists one record per CDR3 protein. The sample includes tens of thousands of distinct CDR3 sequences, around 49% of them seen just once. Their antigens are not known. Sequencing was done on a sample of cultured non-Tr1 T cells, either the whole culture or a sorted T cell fraction (not recorded which). The receptor set was obtained from a human donor in good health.

This rearrangement joins TRBV5-6 to TRBJ2-5; 9 positions match TRBD2. Germline trimming cut 4 bases from V and 0 bases from J; bases unmatched to any gene: 10. CDR3 length: 17 residues. Germline V lookup: CDR1 SGHDT, CDR2 YYEEEE. CDR3 sequence: CASSRRRLAGYQETQYF. DNA of the CDR3: TGTGCCAGCAGCAGACGACGGCTAGCGGGGTACCAAGAGACCCAGTACTTC. Drawing the rest from reference TRBV5-6 and TRBJ2-5, the complete variable domain is DAGVTQSPTHLIKTRGQQVTLRCSPKSGHDTVSWYQQALGQGPQFIFQYYEEEERQRGNFPDRFSGHQFPNYSSELNVNALLLGDSALYLCASSRRRLAGYQETQYFGPGTRLLVL.

The chain employs TRBV7-9 and TRBJ1-2; TRBD1 matches 7 bases. This CDR3 comprises 12 residues. Trimming took 4 bases from V and 7 from J; bases not matched to a gene: 3. Germline V CDR1 and CDR2: SEHNR, FQNEAQ (reference sequence). CDR3 sequence (DNA): TGTGCCAGCAGCTACAGGGGTGGTGGCTACACCTTC. It codes for CASSYRGGGYTF.